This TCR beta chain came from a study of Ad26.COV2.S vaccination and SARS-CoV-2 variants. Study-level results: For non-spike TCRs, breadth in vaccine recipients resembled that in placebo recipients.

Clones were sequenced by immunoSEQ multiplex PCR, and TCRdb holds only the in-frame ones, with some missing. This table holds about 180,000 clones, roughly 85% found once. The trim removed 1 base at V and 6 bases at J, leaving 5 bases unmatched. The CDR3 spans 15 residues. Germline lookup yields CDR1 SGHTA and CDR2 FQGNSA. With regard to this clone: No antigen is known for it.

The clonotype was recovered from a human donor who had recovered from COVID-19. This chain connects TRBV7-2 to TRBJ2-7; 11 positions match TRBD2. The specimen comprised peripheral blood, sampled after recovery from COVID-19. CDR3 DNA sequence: TGTGCCAGCAGCTTAGTAGCTAGCGGGGGGACCGAGCAGTACTTC. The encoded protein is CASSLVASGGTEQYF.